This T cell receptor (beta chain) stems from a study of shared clonotypes between healthy human individuals. Study-level results: Blood alone was sampled, and tissue repertoires likely differ.

Trimming removed 4 bases from V and 6 bases from J; junction bases left unmatched: 8. Looked up from germline, CDR1 is SGHDT and CDR2 is YYEEEE. This CDR3 contains 15 residues. Genomic DNA from unsorted samples was obtained from approximately 96 million PBMCs (per sample). In the case of this clone: The target antigen is unknown.

As handled by the study authors: ImmunoSEQ gave junction-only sequences without quality scores, so filtering differed. This table comes from immunoSEQ multiplex PCR, and its TCRdb copy is limited to in-frame clones, with some not included. From that table come the V and J calls and clone size; the DNA was used to work out D and trimming. The data show 550,000 to 600,000 clones, with roughly 79% seen just once and 12% held by the top ten. This receptor was taken from a middle-aged woman in good health. Some clones in this sample may be carry-over from other donors' samples. The gene calls are TRBV5-6 and TRBJ2-2, with 8 bases identical to TRBD1. Sequencing used PBMCs. CDR3: CASSQTDRDAGELFF. The CDR3 DNA sequence: TGTGCCAGCAGCCAAACGGACAGGGATGCCGGGGAGCTGTTTTTT.